The source of this T cell receptor (beta chain) is a study of radiotherapy plus CTLA-4 blockade in lung cancer. Points from the study as a whole: Blood saw expansion of tumor-derived TCR clones after radiotherapy plus ipilimumab. The authors reported that early blood T cell clone dynamics, with interferon-beta, best predicted response.

CTLA-4 blockade with ipilimumab, together with focal radiation, was given to patients with chemo-refractory metastatic non-small-cell lung cancer. The CDR3 runs to 14 residues. CDR1 and CDR2 from the germline V gene are MGHRA and YSYEKL. Losses at the gene ends were 1 base for V and 5 bases for J; bases not matched to a gene: 3. Method: immunoSEQ multiplex PCR; TCRdb's copy keeps in-frame clones and lacks some. The table includes 40,000 to 45,000 clones, approximately 77% detected once. Notes on this clone: Its antigen is unidentified.

The sequence was collected from a human donor with non-small cell lung cancer whose response to radiotherapy plus ipilimumab could not be evaluated. This rearrangement joins TRBV4-1 to TRBJ1-1; TRBD1 aligns across 8 bases. This sample comprised peripheral blood, obtained from a patient treated with radiotherapy plus ipilimumab. The DNA of the CDR3 is TGCGCCAGCAGCCAAGGGTGGACAGGGACTGAAGCTTTCTTT. This codes for CASSQGWTGTEAFF.